Shown below are 23 T cell receptor beta chains from a single sample sequenced in a study of CD8 T cells in Susac syndrome. Random hexamers were used to reverse transcribe the RNA input (about 0.5 to 1 ug). Each CDR3 protein is one row after TCRdb ran MiXCR on the immunoSEQ multiplex PCR reads. The data show 150,000 to 190,000 distinct CDR3 sequences, approximately 94% seen once. The material sequenced was CD8+ T cells from PBMCs. These receptors were collected from a human donor with multiple sclerosis.

The chain couples TRBV25-1 to TRBJ1-2, with D possibly matching TRBD1 (5 bases). V was cut by 3 bases and J by 7 bases, with 15 bases left in between. Germline lookup yields CDR1 MGHDK and CDR2 SYGVNS. The CDR3 is 14 residues long. The CDR3 is CASSEGGFEGGYTF. CDR3 in DNA: TGTGCCAGCAGTGAGGGGGGGTTTGAGGGTGGCTACACCTTC.

This sequence joins TRBV13 and TRBJ1-2, with a weak D call TRBD1 (6 bases). The germline V gene encodes CDR1 PRHDT and CDR2 FYEKMQ (reference sequence). The CDR3 has 13 residues. The V and J ends lost 5 bases and 2 bases respectively, with 9 bases between them. The CDR3 DNA follows: TGTGCCAGCAGCAACAGGGAGAACTATGGCTACACCTTC. Protein sequence: CASSNRENYGYTF.

V and J are TRBV11-2 and TRBJ1-2; D may be TRBD1 (6 bases). Looked up from germline, CDR1 is SGHAT and CDR2 is FQNNGV. The CDR3 spans 15 residues. V was cut by 1 base and J by 2 bases, with 11 bases left in between. DNA of the CDR3: TGTGCCAGCAGCTTAGTTGGGGGGCGCAACTATGGCTACACCTTC. Protein: CASSLVGGRNYGYTF. Based on the CDR3 plus reference TRBV11-2 and TRBJ1-2, the full variable domain is EAGVAQSPRYKIIEKRQSVAFWCNPISGHATLYWYQQILGQGPKLLIQFQNNGVVDDSQLPKDRFSAERLKGVDSTLKIQPAKLEDSAVYLCASSLVGGRNYGYTFGSGTRLTVV.

This clonotype appeared a single time. This rearrangement joins TRBV28 to TRBJ2-5; D assignment may be TRBD1 or TRBD2 (6 bases each). V lost 3 bases to trimming and J lost 2 bases, with 10 bases between them. CDR3 length equals 14 residues. CDR1 and CDR2 from the germline V gene are MDHEN and SYDVKM. Here the CDR3 reads CASSFTGTQETQYF. CDR3 coding DNA: TGTGCCAGCAGTTTTACAGGGACTCAAGAGACCCAGTACTTC.

The V and J genes are TRBV20-1 and TRBJ1-1; D is possibly TRBD1 (6 bases). This CDR3 comprises 15 residues. Germline lookup yields CDR1 DFQATT and CDR2 SNEGSKA (reference sequence). V gave up 0 bases and J gave up 1 base, with 12 bases separating them. CDR3 nucleotide sequence: TGCAGTGCTAGAGATCTAGGACAGACGAACACTGAAGCTTTCTTT. Its translation: CSARDLGQTNTEAFF.

The gene calls are TRBV12-3 or TRBV12-4 and TRBJ2-2, with D hard to call. CDR3 size: 11 residues. V was shortened by 7 bases and J by 8 bases, with 8 bases between the two germline ends. CDR3 region: CASTTLGELFF. CDR3 in DNA: TGTGCCAGCACAACATTGGGGGAGCTGTTTTTT.

The chain carries TRBV30 and TRBJ1-1; 10 bases match TRBD1. The CDR3 contains 14 residues. V lost 2 bases to trimming and J lost 4 bases; unmatched junction nucleotides: 4. Germline CDR1 reads GTSNPN; CDR2 reads SVGIG (reference sequence). CDR3 residues: CAWSIGTGATEAFF. The CDR3, as DNA: TGTGCCTGGAGTATAGGGACAGGGGCCACTGAAGCTTTCTTT.

In its sample, this clonotype was seen once. This chain connects TRBV5-6 to TRBJ2-7; possibly TRBD2 for D (6 bases). Germline V gives CDR1 SGHDT, CDR2 YYEEEE. V lost 1 base, J lost 4 bases, and 12 bases lay in between. The length of the CDR3 is 14 residues. The chain's CDR3 is CASSLPAGGYEQYF. CDR3 DNA: TGTGCCAGCAGCTTGCCCGCTGGGGGGTACGAGCAGTACTTC. Complete variable domain (other parts from reference TRBV5-6 and TRBJ2-7): DAGVTQSPTHLIKTRGQQVTLRCSPKSGHDTVSWYQQALGQGPQFIFQYYEEEERQRGNFPDRFSGHQFPNYSSELNVNALLLGDSALYLCASSLPAGGYEQYFGPGTRLTVT.

This clonotype has a handful of counts. The genes are TRBV7-8 and TRBJ2-7; 10 bases align to TRBD1. This CDR3 region has 14 residues. J lost 6 bases, V lost 5 bases, and 7 bases had no gene match. From germline, CDR1 is SGHVS and CDR2 FQNEAQ. In nucleotides, the CDR3 is TGTGCCAGCAGCCCACCGGGACAGGGGCTCGAGCAGTACTTC. Translating gives CASSPPGQGLEQYF. Based on the CDR3 plus reference TRBV7-8 and TRBJ2-7, the full variable domain is GAGVSQSPRYKVAKRGQDVALRCDPISGHVSLFWYQQALGQGPEFLTYFQNEAQLDKSGLPSDRFFAERPEGSVSTLKIQRTQQEDSAVYLCASSPPGQGLEQYFGPGTRLTVT.

The CDR3 region has the DNA TGTGCCACCAGCAGGGAGGGGACACCATATTATGGCTACACCTTC. Its protein product is CATSREGTPYYGYTF. This sequence joins TRBV15 and TRBJ1-2; tentative D call: TRBD1 (6 bases). The CDR3 has 15 amino acids. Per the germline V gene, CDR1 is LNHNV and CDR2 is YYDKDF (reference sequence). V lost 3 bases and J 5 bases, leaving 16 bases between the germline ends.

The J gene is TRBJ2-7, the V gene TRBV20-1; D is perhaps TRBD1 (5 bases). The CDR3 has 14 residues. CDR1 and CDR2 from the germline V gene are DFQATT and SNEGSKA (reference sequence). Trimming stripped 1 base from V and 0 bases from J, with 10 bases between. The CDR3 DNA reads TGCAGTGCTAGAGGCCCCAGGGACTCCTACGAGCAGTACTTC. Translation: CSARGPRDSYEQYF.

V gene TRBV12-3 or TRBV12-4 combines with J gene TRBJ2-7, with TRBD1 as a possible D gene (6 bases). The length of the CDR3 is 13 residues. Trimming left V 6 bases short and J 6 bases short, with 15 bases between. The CDR3 here is CASRLTRGGEQYF. DNA for the CDR3: TGTGCCAGCAGACTTACCCGAGGGGGCGAGCAGTACTTC.

The gene calls are TRBV7-2 and TRBJ2-1; D may match TRBD1 or TRBD2 (6 bases each). Germline V gives CDR1 SGHTA, CDR2 FQGNSA. This CDR3 comprises 12 residues. With 5 bases removed from V and 6 bases from J, the gap between germline ends came to 8 bases. The CDR3 here is CASSRGLNEQFF. CDR3 nucleotides: TGTGCCAGCAGCCGGGGGCTCAATGAGCAGTTCTTC.

J is TRBJ1-5 and V is TRBV12-3 or TRBV12-4; D is ambiguous. The ends were cut back, 6 bases at V and 4 bases at J, with 19 bases in the middle. The CDR3 consists of 16 residues. CDR3 in DNA: TGTGCCAGCAGCCCCCGAACGCGGCAGCAGAATCAGCCCCAGCATTTT. It codes for CASSPRTRQQNQPQHF.

This chain uses TRBV13 with TRBJ2-7, with TRBD1 as a possible D gene (5 bases). The germline V gene has CDR1 PRHDT and CDR2 FYEKMQ (reference sequence). The V end lost 5 bases, the J end lost 0 bases, and 14 bases lay between the germline ends. This CDR3 spans 15 amino acids. The DNA of the CDR3 is TGTGCCAGCAGCCCCTCGACAGCAAGCTCCTACGAGCAGTACTTC. Its translation is CASSPSTASSYEQYF. Filled out from reference TRBV13 and TRBJ2-7, the complete variable domain reads AAGVIQSPRHLIKEKRETATLKCYPIPRHDTVYWYQQGPGQDPQFLISFYEKMQSDKGSIPDRFSAQQFSDYHSELNMSSLELGDSALYFCASSPSTASSYEQYFGPGTRLTVT.

The genes are TRBV5-4 and TRBJ2-7; 10 nucleotides align to TRBD1. V shed 4 bases and J 5 bases; nucleotides not matched to a gene: 9. The CDR3 is 15 amino acids. Germline V gene data show CDR1 as SGHNT and CDR2 as YYREEE (reference sequence). In nucleotides, the CDR3 is TGTGCCAGCAGCCGCACCGGGACAGGGGTTGACGAGCAGTACTTC. Protein: CASSRTGTGVDEQYF.

This clonotype was picked up one time. The chain links TRBV15 to TRBJ2-7, with D perhaps matching TRBD2 (5 bases). The CDR3 is made up of 13 amino acids. V lost 5 bases and J 4 bases, leaving 12 bases between the germline ends. Germline CDR1 is LNHNV and CDR2 is YYDKDF (reference sequence). CDR3 in DNA: TGTGCCACCAGCTATAACCGCGGGTACGAGCAGTACTTC. As protein: CATSYNRGYEQYF.

This clonotype was detected once. This chain connects TRBV7-9 to TRBJ2-1; possible D gene TRBD1, 5 bases. V shed 5 bases and J shed 2 bases, with 10 bases lying between them. Germline values: CDR1 SEHNR, CDR2 FQNEAQ (reference sequence). The CDR3 is 14 residues long. This CDR3 reads CASSGHPTYNEQFF. DNA of the CDR3: TGTGCCAGCAGCGGACACCCTACCTACAATGAGCAGTTCTTC.

The chain links TRBV9 to TRBJ1-2; weak D call: TRBD1 (5 bases). Germline V gives CDR1 SGDLS, CDR2 YYNGEE. The CDR3 is 14 amino acids. V was cut by 3 bases and J by 2 bases, with 11 bases left in between. The CDR3, as DNA: TGTGCCAGCAGCGCCAGACAGATAAACTATGGCTACACCTTC. Amino acid sequence: CASSARQINYGYTF.

V and J are TRBV29-1 and TRBJ1-1; no firm D call. This CDR3 is built from 14 residues. Germline CDR1 is SQVTM and CDR2 is ANQGSEA. Deletions cut 2 bases from V and 7 bases from J, with 17 bases between. This CDR3 reads CSVERAGRTFEAFF. The CDR3 bases are TGCAGCGTTGAAAGGGCAGGAAGGACCTTTGAAGCTTTCTTT.

The J gene is TRBJ2-1, the V gene TRBV5-6; 7 bases match TRBD1. The CDR3 has 13 amino acids. With 4 bases clipped from V and 4 bases from J, the junction kept 2 bases outside the gene matches. The germline V gene encodes CDR1 SGHDT and CDR2 YYEEEE. The CDR3 nucleotides are TGTGCCAGCAGCACGGGACAGTACAATGAGCAGTTCTTC. Protein product: CASSTGQYNEQFF.

The V call is TRBV9, the J call TRBJ2-1; perhaps TRBD1 as D (5 bases). V lost 7 bases and J lost 3, with 17 bases in between. Germline assignment: CDR1 SGDLS and CDR2 YYNGEE. CDR3 size: 15 residues. Here the CDR3 DNA reads TGTGCCAGCGGAGAGAAGGGGAAGAGCTACAATGAGCAGTTCTTC. Translated: CASGEKGKSYNEQFF.

The rearrangement uses TRBV6-2 or TRBV6-3 and TRBJ2-5; D might be TRBD2 (6 bases). V was pared by 7 bases and J by 5 bases, with 17 bases between. The CDR3 runs 14 residues. CDR1 and CDR2 (germline): MNHEY, SVGEGT. For the CDR3, the DNA is TGTGCCAGCACCCCCGGGGCGGGGCGTGAGACCCAGTACTTC. Protein product: CASTPGAGRETQYF.